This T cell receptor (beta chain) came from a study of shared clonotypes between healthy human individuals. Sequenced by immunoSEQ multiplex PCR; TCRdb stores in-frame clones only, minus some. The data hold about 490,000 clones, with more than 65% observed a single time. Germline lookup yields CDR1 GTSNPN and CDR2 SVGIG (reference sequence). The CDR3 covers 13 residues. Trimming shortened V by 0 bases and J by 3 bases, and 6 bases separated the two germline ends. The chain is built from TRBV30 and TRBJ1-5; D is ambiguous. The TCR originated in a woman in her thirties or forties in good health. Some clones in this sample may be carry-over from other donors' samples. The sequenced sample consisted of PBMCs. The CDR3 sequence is CAWSVRNNQPQHF. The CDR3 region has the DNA TGTGCCTGGAGTGTACGCAACAATCAGCCCCAGCATTTT.